Listed below are T cell receptor beta chains from one sample, sequenced in a study of blood T cell repertoires in COVID-19. Libraries were prepared by immunoSEQ multiplex PCR; TCRdb keeps only in-frame clonotypes and omits some of them. The table records around 340,000 clones, 86% of them present only once. Sequenced sample: peripheral blood. These receptors were obtained from a woman aged 60-70 years with COVID-19, enrolled during active disease. Each CDR3 is given with its conserved first and last residue. Each record gives: J gene, clone size, V gene, D gene, CDR3 protein, CDR3 DNA. The D gene is left open where the match is weak. The size entry is marked missing in some rows and otherwise reads once, few, many or a size class.

j_call: TRBJ2-2; clone_size: -; v_call: TRBV9; d_call: -; cdr3_aa: CASSPGTDTGELFF; cdr3_nt: TGTGCCAGCAGCCCCGGGACTGACACCGGGGAGCTGTTTTTT
j_call: TRBJ2-7; clone_size: -; v_call: TRBV12-3/TRBV12-4; d_call: TRBD1; cdr3_aa: CASNIGTGYEQYF; cdr3_nt: TGTGCCAGCAACATTGGGACAGGGTACGAGCAGTACTTC
j_call: TRBJ1-2; clone_size: -; v_call: TRBV30; d_call: -; cdr3_aa: CAWSVGTQYGYTF; cdr3_nt: TGTGCCTGGAGTGTAGGGACACAGTATGGCTACACCTTC
j_call: TRBJ1-1; clone_size: -; v_call: TRBV11-3; d_call: -; cdr3_aa: CASSSRGGQNTEAFF; cdr3_nt: TGTGCCAGCAGCTCGCGGGGGGGGCAGAACACTGAAGCTTTCTTT
j_call: TRBJ2-3; clone_size: -; v_call: TRBV18; d_call: TRBD2; cdr3_aa: CASSPSSGSTDTQYF; cdr3_nt: TGTGCCAGCTCACCCTCTAGCGGGAGCACAGATACGCAGTATTTT
j_call: TRBJ2-7; clone_size: -; v_call: TRBV2; d_call: TRBD1; cdr3_aa: CASLRDRGPYEQYF; cdr3_nt: TGTGCCAGCCTCCGGGACAGGGGTCCCTACGAGCAGTACTTC
j_call: TRBJ2-3; clone_size: -; v_call: TRBV5-1; d_call: -; cdr3_aa: CASSLRASFTDTQYF; cdr3_nt: TGCGCCAGCAGCTTGCGAGCGTCCTTCACAGATACGCAGTATTTT
j_call: TRBJ2-2; clone_size: -; v_call: TRBV30; d_call: TRBD2; cdr3_aa: CAWSDIAGGPANTGELFF; cdr3_nt: TGTGCCTGGAGTGATATAGCGGGGGGGCCGGCGAACACCGGGGAGCTGTTTTTT
j_call: TRBJ1-2; clone_size: -; v_call: TRBV25-1; d_call: -; cdr3_aa: CASSEGAFTNYGYTF; cdr3_nt: TGTGCCAGCAGTGAGGGGGCTTTCACTAACTATGGCTACACCTTC
j_call: TRBJ2-1; clone_size: -; v_call: TRBV12-5; d_call: TRBD2; cdr3_aa: CASGLGTSGGPYNEQFF; cdr3_nt: TGTGCTAGTGGTTTGGGGACTAGCGGGGGGCCCTACAATGAGCAGTTCTTC
j_call: TRBJ2-1; clone_size: -; v_call: TRBV2; d_call: -; cdr3_aa: CASGQGTYNEQFF; cdr3_nt: TGTGCCAGCGGGCAGGGTACCTACAATGAGCAGTTCTTC
j_call: TRBJ2-7; clone_size: -; v_call: TRBV6-5; d_call: -; cdr3_aa: CASSHSRGFDYEQYF; cdr3_nt: TGTGCCAGCAGTCACTCAAGGGGGTTCGACTACGAGCAGTACTTC
j_call: TRBJ2-1; clone_size: -; v_call: TRBV13; d_call: TRBD2; cdr3_aa: CASSSGTSGAEQFF; cdr3_nt: TGTGCCAGCAGCTCCGGGACTAGCGGGGCTGAGCAGTTCTTC
j_call: TRBJ2-7; clone_size: -; v_call: TRBV11-3; d_call: TRBD1; cdr3_aa: CASSQGQGGYEQYF; cdr3_nt: TGTGCCAGCAGCCAAGGACAGGGCGGGTACGAGCAGTACTTC
j_call: TRBJ1-3; clone_size: -; v_call: TRBV7-9; d_call: -; cdr3_aa: CASSLAGTGGNTIYF; cdr3_nt: TGTGCCAGCAGCTTAGCGGGTACAGGGGGAAACACCATATATTTT
j_call: TRBJ2-3; clone_size: once; v_call: TRBV6-1; d_call: TRBD2; cdr3_aa: CASSEDRTSGRTDTQYF; cdr3_nt: TGTGCCAGCAGTGAAGACAGAACTAGCGGGCGCACAGATACGCAGTATTTT
j_call: TRBJ1-4; clone_size: once; v_call: TRBV27; d_call: -; cdr3_aa: CASSIRQYNEKLFF; cdr3_nt: TGTGCCAGCAGTATCCGACAGTATAATGAAAAACTGTTTTTT
j_call: TRBJ1-3; clone_size: -; v_call: TRBV6-6; d_call: TRBD1; cdr3_aa: CASTQERGPGNTIYF; cdr3_nt: TGTGCCAGCACCCAGGAGAGGGGGCCCGGAAACACCATATATTTT
j_call: TRBJ2-2; clone_size: few; v_call: TRBV4-1; d_call: TRBD2; cdr3_aa: CASSQGRGGHNTGELFF; cdr3_nt: TGCGCCAGCAGCCAAGGGCGCGGGGGGCATAACACCGGGGAGCTGTTTTTT
j_call: TRBJ1-4; clone_size: -; v_call: TRBV11-3; d_call: -; cdr3_aa: CASSLGRGTKEASWEKLFF; cdr3_nt: TGTGCCAGCAGCTTAGGCCGAGGGACAAAGGAAGCTTCCTGGGAAAAACTGTTTTTT
j_call: TRBJ2-5; clone_size: -; v_call: TRBV11-3; d_call: TRBD2; cdr3_aa: CASSLGGRGAKETQYF; cdr3_nt: TGTGCCAGCAGCTTAGGTGGGCGGGGGGCCAAAGAGACCCAGTACTTC
j_call: TRBJ1-1; clone_size: -; v_call: TRBV5-1; d_call: -; cdr3_aa: CASSHTPVAANTEAFF; cdr3_nt: TGCGCCAGCAGCCATACCCCCGTAGCAGCGAACACTGAAGCTTTCTTT
j_call: TRBJ1-2; clone_size: -; v_call: TRBV6-6; d_call: TRBD1; cdr3_aa: CASSSLGQETYGYTF; cdr3_nt: TGTGCCAGCAGTTCCTTGGGACAGGAGACCTATGGCTACACCTTC
j_call: TRBJ2-7; clone_size: -; v_call: TRBV27; d_call: -; cdr3_aa: CASKVALSRDYEQYF; cdr3_nt: TGTGCCAGCAAAGTGGCTTTATCCCGGGACTACGAGCAGTACTTC
j_call: TRBJ2-5; clone_size: -; v_call: TRBV6-2/TRBV6-3; d_call: TRBD2; cdr3_aa: CASSYPTSGQETQYF; cdr3_nt: TGTGCCAGCAGTTACCCCACTAGCGGCCAAGAGACCCAGTACTTC
j_call: TRBJ2-7; clone_size: -; v_call: TRBV6-6; d_call: -; cdr3_aa: CASSYEQVWNF; cdr3_nt: TGTGCCAGCAGTTACGAACAGGTCTGGAACTTC
j_call: TRBJ2-1; clone_size: -; v_call: TRBV7-9; d_call: -; cdr3_aa: CASSRQSSYNEQFF; cdr3_nt: TGTGCCAGCAGCAGACAGAGCTCCTACAATGAGCAGTTCTTC
j_call: TRBJ1-1; clone_size: -; v_call: TRBV9; d_call: TRBD1; cdr3_aa: CASSVAQQGMNTEAFF; cdr3_nt: TGTGCCAGCAGCGTAGCTCAACAGGGGATGAACACTGAAGCTTTCTTT
j_call: TRBJ2-7; clone_size: -; v_call: TRBV4-2; d_call: -; cdr3_aa: CASSQEFAPGVRTYEQYF; cdr3_nt: TGTGCCAGCAGCCAAGAATTTGCCCCGGGGGTTCGAACCTACGAGCAGTACTTC
j_call: TRBJ1-2; clone_size: -; v_call: TRBV11-3; d_call: TRBD1; cdr3_aa: CASSYQDRGAGYTF; cdr3_nt: TGTGCCAGCAGCTACCAAGACAGGGGTGCCGGCTACACCTTC
j_call: TRBJ2-2; clone_size: once; v_call: TRBV18; d_call: -; cdr3_aa: CASSPVEYTGELFF; cdr3_nt: TGTGCCAGCTCACCTGTAGAATACACCGGGGAGCTGTTTTTT
j_call: TRBJ2-3; clone_size: -; v_call: TRBV2; d_call: TRBD1; cdr3_aa: CARHTGGSRSTDTQYF; cdr3_nt: TGTGCCAGACACACAGGGGGATCGCGAAGCACAGATACGCAGTATTTT
j_call: TRBJ1-2; clone_size: -; v_call: TRBV19; d_call: -; cdr3_aa: CASSIPDKLWGYTF; cdr3_nt: TGTGCCAGTAGTATCCCCGACAAACTGTGGGGCTACACCTTC
j_call: TRBJ2-1; clone_size: -; v_call: TRBV9; d_call: TRBD2; cdr3_aa: CASSVAGPGLAGQNEQFF; cdr3_nt: TGTGCCAGCAGCGTAGCGGGGCCGGGACTAGCGGGGCAGAATGAGCAGTTCTTC
j_call: TRBJ2-3; clone_size: -; v_call: TRBV7-2; d_call: -; cdr3_aa: CASSFAVTDTQYF; cdr3_nt: TGTGCCAGCAGCTTCGCAGTTACGGATACGCAGTATTTT
j_call: TRBJ2-5; clone_size: -; v_call: TRBV11-2; d_call: -; cdr3_aa: CASTLTRTGGETQYF; cdr3_nt: TGTGCCAGCACCCTGACTAGGACGGGTGGAGAGACCCAGTACTTC
j_call: TRBJ1-4; clone_size: -; v_call: TRBV18; d_call: -; cdr3_aa: CASSPTRTNEKLFF; cdr3_nt: TGTGCCAGCTCACCAACAAGAACTAATGAAAAACTGTTTTTT
j_call: TRBJ2-5; clone_size: -; v_call: TRBV6-1; d_call: TRBD1; cdr3_aa: CASSESGTGVETQYF; cdr3_nt: TGTGCCAGCAGTGAATCGGGCACAGGGGTAGAGACCCAGTACTTC
j_call: TRBJ2-7; clone_size: -; v_call: TRBV19; d_call: TRBD1; cdr3_aa: CASSLGQGLEQYF; cdr3_nt: TGTGCCAGTAGTTTAGGACAGGGCCTCGAGCAGTACTTC
j_call: TRBJ2-1; clone_size: once; v_call: TRBV15; d_call: -; cdr3_aa: CATSRDTYNEQFF; cdr3_nt: TGTGCCACCAGCAGGGACACATACAATGAGCAGTTCTTC